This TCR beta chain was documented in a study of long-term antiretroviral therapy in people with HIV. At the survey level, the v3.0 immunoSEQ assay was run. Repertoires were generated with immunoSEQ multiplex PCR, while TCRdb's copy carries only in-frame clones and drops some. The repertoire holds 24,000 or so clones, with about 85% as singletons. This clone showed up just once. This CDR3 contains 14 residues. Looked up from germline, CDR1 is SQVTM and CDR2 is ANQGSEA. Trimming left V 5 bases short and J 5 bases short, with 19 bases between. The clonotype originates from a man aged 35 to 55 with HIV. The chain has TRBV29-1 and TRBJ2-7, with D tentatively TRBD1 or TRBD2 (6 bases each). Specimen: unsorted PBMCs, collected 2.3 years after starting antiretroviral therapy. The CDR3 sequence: CSVLGGRGSDEQYF. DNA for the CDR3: TGCAGCGTTCTGGGGGGCCGAGGGTCAGACGAGCAGTACTTC.